This TCR beta chain was observed in a study of CD8+ T cells in alopecia areata. On the study more broadly: Patients in the study were on tofacitinib for 6 to 18 months, then off it for 6 months.

Treatment reported: oral pan-JAK inhibitor, 5-10 mg twice daily. In alopecia areata patients, both lesional scalp punch biopsies and peripheral blood were collected. Sequencing relied on a cDNA template that was reverse transcribed from extracted RNA. The data were produced by immunoSEQ multiplex PCR, yet TCRdb's version contains in-frame clones alone and is incomplete. Of over 150,000 clones in the sample, roughly 64% are singletons; the top ten hold 5.5%. Study outcomes and limitations: Scalp and blood samples kept many expanded lesional clones throughout tofacitinib. Expanded CD8+ clones among the top 100, as well as scalp clonality, were significantly decreased by tofacitinib.

A note on this clone: No antigen is known for it.

The V end lost 2 bases, the J end lost 4 bases, and 5 bases lay between the germline ends. The CDR3 is made up of 12 amino acids. Germline V gives CDR1 SGHTA, CDR2 FQGNSA. The receptor comes from a human donor with alopecia areata. The chain is built from TRBV7-2 and TRBJ2-5; D gene uncertain. The material sequenced was CD4+ T cells sorted from blood, taken at week 24, from a patient treated with tofacitinib. The CDR3 spells CASSLYGETQYF. The CDR3 DNA reads as TGTGCCAGCAGCTTATATGGAGAGACCCAGTACTTC. Complete variable domain (other parts from reference TRBV7-2 and TRBJ2-5): GAGVSQSPSNKVTEKGKDVELRCDPISGHTALYWYRQSLGQGLEFLIYFQGNSAPDKSGLPSDRFSAERTGGSVSTLTIQRTQQEDSAVYLCASSLYGETQYFGPGTRLLVL.